The rows below give T cell receptor beta chains drawn from one sample of a study of cytomegalovirus exposure and HLA in healthy donors. Assay used: immunoSEQ multiplex PCR; TCRdb lists only in-frame clones, some missing. The sample shows 100,000 to 150,000 clones, approximately 72% of them seen only once. The sequenced material came from PBMCs. The receptors were gathered from a human donor in good health. Each CDR3 is given with its conserved first and last residue. The order of the fields is V gene, clone size, D gene, J gene, CDR3 protein, CDR3 DNA. D genes are given only for firm matches. Part of the rows lack a size; the others show once, few, many or a class for expanded clones.

TRBV7-2	NA	TRBD1	TRBJ2-3	CASSLVPGQGSDTQYF	TGTGCCAGCAGCTTAGTCCCGGGACAGGGTTCGGATACGCAGTATTTT
TRBV28	NA	NA	TRBJ2-6	CASSPTRANVLTF	TGTGCCAGCAGTCCGACTAGGGCCAACGTCCTGACTTTC
TRBV5-1	NA	TRBD2	TRBJ2-2	CASSGLGTVGELFF	TGCGCCAGCAGCGGACTAGGAACGGTCGGGGAGCTGTTTTTT
TRBV2	NA	NA	TRBJ1-1	CASSEAGWGVGTEAFF	TGTGCCAGCAGTGAAGCTGGGTGGGGCGTGGGGACTGAAGCTTTCTTT
TRBV2	few	NA	TRBJ2-2	CASDLDLKNTGELFF	TGTGCCAGCGACCTAGACCTAAAGAACACCGGGGAGCTGTTTTTT
TRBV10-3	NA	NA	TRBJ1-3	CAIGEGIDSGNTIYF	TGTGCCATCGGGGAGGGGATAGACTCTGGAAACACCATATATTTT
TRBV7-2	NA	TRBD2	TRBJ2-3	CASSLEGLAGGLDTQYF	TGTGCCAGCAGCTTAGAGGGACTAGCGGGGGGGCTAGATACGCAGTATTTT
TRBV4-2	NA	TRBD2	TRBJ2-4	CASSHDPGTNPKNIQYF	TGTGCCAGCAGCCATGATCCCGGGACTAACCCCAAAAACATTCAGTACTTC
TRBV28	NA	TRBD1	TRBJ1-2	CASRDSNYGYTF	TGTGCCAGTAGGGACAGCAACTATGGCTACACCTTC
TRBV2	few	TRBD1	TRBJ2-7	CASSSGTGGYEQYF	TGTGCCAGCAGTTCCGGGACAGGGGGCTACGAGCAGTACTTC
TRBV20-1	NA	NA	TRBJ2-1	CSAVGNEQFF	TGCAGTGCGGTCGGCAATGAGCAGTTCTTC